Shown below are 9 T cell receptor beta chains from a single sample sequenced in a study of cytomegalovirus exposure and HLA in healthy donors. The PCR employed 60 Vbeta primers together with 13 Jbeta primers. Some clones are missing from TCRdb's copy, which holds only in-frame ones; the method was immunoSEQ multiplex PCR. The table includes over 100,000 clones, 74% detected once. The sample taken for sequencing was PBMCs. Every receptor here comes from a human donor in good health.

The chain combines TRBV5-1 with TRBJ2-7; D not resolved. Per germline, CDR1 SGHRS and CDR2 YFSETQ. V was shortened by 3 bases and J by 0 bases, with 10 bases between the two germline ends. The CDR3 covers 14 residues. CDR3 loop: CASSWRASSYEQYF. In DNA, the CDR3 is TGCGCCAGCAGCTGGCGAGCGTCCTCCTACGAGCAGTACTTC.

The chain couples TRBV11-3 to TRBJ1-1; no clear D. Germline V lookup: CDR1 SGHNT, CDR2 YENEEA. Trimming shortened V by 1 base and J by 5 bases, and 8 bases separated the two germline ends. This CDR3 has 13 amino acids. CDR3 protein: CASSLGPQTEAFF. CDR3 in DNA: TGTGCCAGCAGCTTAGGGCCGCAAACTGAAGCTTTCTTT.

V gene TRBV30 combines with J gene TRBJ1-2; the match to TRBD1 covers 8 bases. J gave up 1 base and V 5 bases, and 6 bases lay outside the gene matches. This CDR3 is built from 14 residues. Germline V CDR1 and CDR2: GTSNPN, SVGIG (reference sequence). The CDR3 region is CAWDPTGVNYGYTF. CDR3 in DNA: TGTGCCTGGGATCCGACAGGGGTTAACTATGGCTACACCTTC.

The rearrangement uses TRBV5-1 and TRBJ2-1, with D unclear. The V gene lost 0 bases and the J gene lost 8 bases, with 6 bases spanning the gap. The CDR3 contains 12 residues. CDR1 SGHRS and CDR2 YFSETQ come from the germline V gene. CDR3: CASSLVGHEQFF. As DNA, the CDR3 is TGCGCCAGCAGCTTGGTTGGGCATGAGCAGTTCTTC.

This chain uses TRBV2 with TRBJ2-1; 10 bases are shared with TRBD1. The CDR3 totals 15 residues. From germline, CDR1 is SNHLY and CDR2 FYNNEI. Trimming at V came to 1 base and at J to 9 bases, leaving 6 bases not matched to a gene. CDR3 amino acids: CASSEEGQGFFEQFF. CDR3 nucleotides: TGTGCCAGCAGTGAAGAGGGACAGGGGTTCTTTGAGCAGTTCTTC. Filled out from reference TRBV2 and TRBJ2-1, the complete variable domain reads EPEVTQTPSHQVTQMGQEVILRCVPISNHLYFYWYRQILGQKVEFLVSFYNNEISEKSEIFDDQFSVERPDGSNFTLKIRSTKLEDSAMYFCASSEEGQGFFEQFFGPGTRLTVL.

J is TRBJ1-2 and V is TRBV5-4; D is possibly TRBD1 (6 bases). In germline, CDR1 is SGHNT, CDR2 YYREEE (reference sequence). There are 16 residues in the CDR3. V was pared by 0 bases and J by 8 bases, with 20 bases between. CDR3: CASSLGGQGPGGGYTF. In DNA form, the CDR3 reads TGTGCCAGCAGCTTGGGGGGCCAGGGGCCGGGGGGAGGCTACACCTTC.

The rearrangement links TRBV2 to TRBJ2-5; 8 positions agree with TRBD1. The tail of the sequence fits TRBJ2-7 better, so the J call may be wrong. Germline V gene lookup returns CDR1 SNHLY and CDR2 FYNNEI. The CDR3 is made up of 14 amino acids. The CDR3 region is CASGFGQGTYEQYF. DNA for the CDR3: TGTGCCAGCGGGTTCGGACAGGGTACCTACGAGCAGTACTTC.

The chain is built from TRBV4-3 and TRBJ2-7; a weak D match, TRBD2 (5 bases). V lost 0 bases and J 6 bases, leaving 15 bases between the germline ends. The CDR3 spans 15 residues. CDR1 is LGHNA and CDR2 is YSLEER in the germline V gene. The CDR3 DNA follows: TGCGCCAGCAGCCAAGAACCGGTCGGGGTAAGCGAGCAGTACTTC. Protein: CASSQEPVGVSEQYF.

The chain carries TRBV15 and TRBJ1-5; D is undetermined. V was trimmed by 5 bases and J by 5 bases, leaving 10 bases between them. The CDR3 is 13 residues long. CDR1 is LNHNV and CDR2 is YYDKDF in the germline V gene (reference sequence). The CDR3 region is CATSPGGYQPQHF. The CDR3 DNA reads TGTGCCACCAGCCCCGGAGGCTATCAGCCCCAGCATTTT.